This T cell receptor (beta chain) originates from a study of human T cells and chemical hapten exposure. Ten or more counts support this clonotype. This CDR3 contains 13 residues. Germline assignment: CDR1 SGHKS and CDR2 YYEKEE (reference sequence). Trimming left V 1 base short and J 4 bases short, with 8 bases between. Individual cDNA molecules each carried unique molecular identifiers attached by the library. One entry per CDR3 protein results from TCRdb running MiXCR on the RACE reads. The sample has around 31,000 distinct CDR3 sequences, 7.4% seen once; the top ten hold around a tenth. Stated time point: healthy volunteer bleed at 2 weeks. Total RNA was isolated from whole blood that had not been fractionated.

The receptor was isolated from a human donor in good health. Some clones in this sample may be carry-over from other donors' samples. This chain links TRBV5-5 with TRBJ1-1; no clear D gene. Source material: whole blood. The CDR3, as DNA: TGTGCCAGCAGCTTGCCCCCCGTCACTGAAGCTTTCTTT. It is translated as CASSLPPVTEAFF.